This entry features one TCR beta chain sequence. Its target is not known. The PCR ran on 60 Vbeta and 13 Jbeta primers. Here immunoSEQ multiplex PCR was the method, and the copy in TCRdb shows in-frame clones only, minus some. The data show 200,000 or so clones, roughly 84% seen once. This sample was taken from a study of cytomegalovirus exposure and HLA in healthy donors. Notes on the study in general: Across donors, most TCRs were seen rarely, yet some public ones were widespread.

The CDR3 is 14 residues long. V was pared by 7 bases and J by 4 bases, with 6 bases of the junction left unmatched. Germline loops: CDR1 LNHDA, CDR2 SQIVND (reference sequence). The clonotype was recovered from a boy aged 5-17 years in good health and CMV-seronegative. The V and J genes are TRBV19 and TRBJ2-3; 9 nucleotides agree with TRBD2. Material for sequencing was PBMCs. CDR3 sequence reads: CASKERGVADTQYF. CDR3 bases: TGTGCCAGTAAGGAGCGGGGGGTAGCAGATACGCAGTATTTT.